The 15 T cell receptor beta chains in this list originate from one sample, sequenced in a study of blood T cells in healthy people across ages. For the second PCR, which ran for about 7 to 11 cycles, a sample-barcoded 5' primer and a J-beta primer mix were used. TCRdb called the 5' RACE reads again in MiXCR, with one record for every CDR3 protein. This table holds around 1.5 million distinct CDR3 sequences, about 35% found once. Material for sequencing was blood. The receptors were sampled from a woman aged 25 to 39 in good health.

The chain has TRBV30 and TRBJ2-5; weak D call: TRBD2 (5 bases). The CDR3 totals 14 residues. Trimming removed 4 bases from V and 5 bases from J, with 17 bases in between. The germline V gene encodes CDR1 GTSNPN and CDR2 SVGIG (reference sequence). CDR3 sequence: CAWNRGNARETQYF. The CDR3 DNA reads TGTGCCTGGAATCGAGGGAACGCCCGGGAGACCCAGTACTTC.

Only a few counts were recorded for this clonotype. CDR3 DNA: TGTGCCAGCAGCCTCCGGCATAGAGCGGGGCCGGAGACCCAGTACTTC. It is translated as CASSLRHRAGPETQYF. The genes are TRBV7-9 and TRBJ2-5; 7 bases are a match to TRBD2. Germline V CDR1 and CDR2: SEHNR, FQNEAQ (reference sequence). The CDR3 is made up of 16 amino acids. V was clipped by 5 bases and J by 5 bases; unmatched bases: 14.

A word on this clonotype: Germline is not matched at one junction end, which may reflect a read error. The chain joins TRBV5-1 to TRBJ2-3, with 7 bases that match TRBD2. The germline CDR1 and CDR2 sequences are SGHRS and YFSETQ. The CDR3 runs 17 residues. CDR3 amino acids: CTSSSISTSIGTDTQYF. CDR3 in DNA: TGCACCAGCAGCTCTATATCGACTAGCATTGGCACAGATACGCAGTATTTT. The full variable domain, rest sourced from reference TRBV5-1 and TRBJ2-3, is KAGVTQTPRYLIKTRGQQVTLSCSPISGHRSVSWYQQTPGQGLQFLFEYFSETQRNKGNFPGRFSGRQFSNSRSEMNVSTLELGDSALYLCTSSSISTSIGTDTQYFGPGTRLTVL.

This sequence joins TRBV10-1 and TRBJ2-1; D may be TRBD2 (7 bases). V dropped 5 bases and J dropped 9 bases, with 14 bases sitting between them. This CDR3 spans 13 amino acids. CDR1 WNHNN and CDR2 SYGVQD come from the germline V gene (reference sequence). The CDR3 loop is CASSSTGRGEQFF. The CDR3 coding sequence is TGCGCCAGCAGTTCTACAGGGAGGGGTGAGCAGTTCTTC.

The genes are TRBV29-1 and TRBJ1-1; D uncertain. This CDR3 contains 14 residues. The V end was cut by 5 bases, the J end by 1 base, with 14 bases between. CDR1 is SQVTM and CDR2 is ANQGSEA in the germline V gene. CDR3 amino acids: CSVQDGLRNTEAFF. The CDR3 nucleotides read TGCAGCGTTCAGGACGGGCTGAGGAACACTGAAGCTTTCTTT.

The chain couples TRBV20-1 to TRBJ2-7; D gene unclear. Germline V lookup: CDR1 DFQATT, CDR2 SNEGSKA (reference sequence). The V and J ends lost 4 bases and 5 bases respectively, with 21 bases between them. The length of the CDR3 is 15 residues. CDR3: CSANGAITYRDEQYF. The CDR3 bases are TGCAGTGCTAACGGAGCGATAACTTACCGGGACGAGCAGTACTTC.

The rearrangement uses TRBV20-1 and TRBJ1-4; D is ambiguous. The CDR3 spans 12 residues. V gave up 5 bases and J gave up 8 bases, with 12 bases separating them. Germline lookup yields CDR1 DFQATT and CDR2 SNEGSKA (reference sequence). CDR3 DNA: TGCAGTGCTGGGAGGGCCCGCGAAAAACTGTTTTTT. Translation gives CSAGRAREKLFF.

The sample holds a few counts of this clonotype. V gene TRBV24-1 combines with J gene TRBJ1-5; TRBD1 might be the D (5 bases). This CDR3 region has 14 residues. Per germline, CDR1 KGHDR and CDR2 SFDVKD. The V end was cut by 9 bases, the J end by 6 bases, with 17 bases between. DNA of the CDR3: TGTGCCACCTCTAGGGAGGGGTTCGGTCAGCCCCAGCATTTT. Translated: CATSREGFGQPQHF.

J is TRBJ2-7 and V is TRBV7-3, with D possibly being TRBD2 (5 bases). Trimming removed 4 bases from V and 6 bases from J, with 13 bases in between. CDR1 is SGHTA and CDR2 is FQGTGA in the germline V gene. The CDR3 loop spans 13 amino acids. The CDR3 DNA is TGTGCCAGCAGCTCGGACGGAGAGGGCGAGCAGTACTTC. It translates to CASSSDGEGEQYF.

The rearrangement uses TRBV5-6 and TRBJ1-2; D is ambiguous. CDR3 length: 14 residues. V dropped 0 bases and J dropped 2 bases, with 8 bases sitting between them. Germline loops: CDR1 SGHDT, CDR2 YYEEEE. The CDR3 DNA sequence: TGTGCCAGCAGCTTGGCCGAAGAGAACTATGGCTACACCTTC. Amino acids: CASSLAEENYGYTF.

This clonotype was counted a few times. This CDR3 reads CASSLWLDTQETQYF. CDR3 nucleotide sequence: TGTGCCAGCAGCTTGTGGCTAGACACCCAAGAGACCCAGTACTTC. V and J are TRBV5-6 and TRBJ2-5, with D unresolved. Trimming removed 1 base at V and 1 base at J, with 11 bases between. In germline, CDR1 is SGHDT, CDR2 YYEEEE. This CDR3 is built from 15 residues.

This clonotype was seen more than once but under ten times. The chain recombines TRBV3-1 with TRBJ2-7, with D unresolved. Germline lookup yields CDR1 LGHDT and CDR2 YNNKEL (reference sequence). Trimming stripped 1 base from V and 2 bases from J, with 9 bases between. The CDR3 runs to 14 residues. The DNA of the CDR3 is TGTGCCAGCAGCCAAGTTGCGCAAGCCTACGAGCAGTACTTC. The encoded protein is CASSQVAQAYEQYF.

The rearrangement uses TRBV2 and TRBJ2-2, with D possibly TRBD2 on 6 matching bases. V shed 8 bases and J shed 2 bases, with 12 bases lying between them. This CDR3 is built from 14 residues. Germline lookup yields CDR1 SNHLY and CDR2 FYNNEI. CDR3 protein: CASGGALNTGELFF. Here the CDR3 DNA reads TGTGCCAGCGGCGGGGCACTAAACACCGGGGAGCTGTTTTTT.

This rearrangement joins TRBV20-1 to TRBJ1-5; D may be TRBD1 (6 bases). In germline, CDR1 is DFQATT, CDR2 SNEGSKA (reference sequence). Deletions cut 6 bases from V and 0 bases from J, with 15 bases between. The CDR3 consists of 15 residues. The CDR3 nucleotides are TGCAGTGCCACGGACAGCTCCCATAGCAATCAGCCCCAGCATTTT. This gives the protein CSATDSSHSNQPQHF.

As DNA, the CDR3 is TGCGCCAGCAGCTTGGAAAATTTCTACAATGAGCAGTTCTTC. As protein: CASSLENFYNEQFF. The V call is TRBV5-1, the J call TRBJ2-1; D is undetermined. The ends were cut back, 0 bases at V and 3 bases at J, with 7 bases in the middle. Germline CDR1 SGHRS, CDR2 YFSETQ. The CDR3 covers 14 residues. Drawing the rest from reference TRBV5-1 and TRBJ2-1, the complete variable domain is KAGVTQTPRYLIKTRGQQVTLSCSPISGHRSVSWYQQTPGQGLQFLFEYFSETQRNKGNFPGRFSGRQFSNSRSEMNVSTLELGDSALYLCASSLENFYNEQFFGPGTRLTVL.